A selection of T cell receptor beta chains follows, all from one sample in a study of T cells in Graves' hyperthyroidism and ophthalmopathy. TCRdb reanalysed the multiplex PCR reads using MiXCR and keeps one entry per CDR3 protein. The data contain around 690,000 distinct CDR3 sequences, less than 25% of them singletons. The material sequenced was blood. The receptors shown here come from a man aged 25 to 40 with Graves' ophthalmopathy. Both conserved end residues are part of each CDR3. A D gene is named only where the DNA matches it firmly. Clone size is not always given. Where it is, it says once, few, many or a class for expanded clones.

DNA	CDR3	V	size	D	J
TGTGCCAGCAGCTCAAAGGGGACATTGAACACTGAAGCTTTCTTT	CASSSKGTLNTEAFF	TRBV11-2	many	NA	TRBJ1-1
TGCGCCAGCAGCCAAGATGTAGGCGGGAGGGTCTACGAGCAGTACTTC	CASSQDVGGRVYEQYF	TRBV4-1	NA	TRBD2	TRBJ2-7
TGCGCCAGCAGCCAGGGACAGGGGACCGGGGAGCTGTTTTTT	CASSQGQGTGELFF	TRBV4-1	few	TRBD1	TRBJ2-2
TGCAGTGCTAGGAACCCTTTCCGGCTAACACAAGATACGCAGTATTTT	CSARNPFRLTQDTQYF	TRBV20-1	few	NA	TRBJ2-3
TGTGCCAGCAGCCAAGTCGGGGTCAGGGCGGGATCTTACGAGCAGTACTTC	CASSQVGVRAGSYEQYF	TRBV3-1	few	NA	TRBJ2-7
TGTGCCAGCAGTGAAGGACACGAGGACTACACCGGGGAGCTGTTTTTT	CASSEGHEDYTGELFF	TRBV6-1	NA	NA	TRBJ2-2
NA	CASSSSTGVEQFF	TRBV6-2/TRBV6-3	NA	NA	TRBJ2-1
TGCAGCGTTGAAGATCGGGGACAGGGGGCTGCAGCTTTCTTT	CSVEDRGQGAAAFF	TRBV29-1	many	TRBD1	TRBJ1-1
TGCAGTGCTAGCGACTCCGGGACAGGGATCCCGAACACTGAAGCTTTCTTT	CSASDSGTGIPNTEAFF	TRBV20-1	NA	TRBD1	TRBJ1-1
TGTGCCAGCTCGACCAGGGGCCCCCTTGACGAGCAGTACTTC	CASSTRGPLDEQYF	TRBV18	many	NA	TRBJ2-7
TGCAGTGCTATCTTGGGTGAAAAACTGTTTTTT	CSAILGEKLFF	TRBV20-1	few	NA	TRBJ1-4
TGCAGTGCTAGCTTGCTGGCAGGGGGCGGCTACACCTTC	CSASLLAGGGYTF	TRBV20-1	NA	TRBD1	TRBJ1-2
TGTGCCAGCAGCGTAGGGGTCGCCCGCACAGATACGCAGTATTTT	CASSVGVARTDTQYF	TRBV2	NA	NA	TRBJ2-3
TGTGCCAGCAGTGTAAGAAGTCTAGCGGGATTCAATGAGCAGTTCTTC	CASSVRSLAGFNEQFF	TRBV27	NA	TRBD2	TRBJ2-1
TGCGCCAGCAGCCAAGGAATAGGGGACTACGAGCAGTACTTC	CASSQGIGDYEQYF	TRBV4-1	NA	NA	TRBJ2-7
TGTGCCAGCAGCTTCGCTGAGACAGCGCTCTACGAGCAGTACTTC	CASSFAETALYEQYF	TRBV13	NA	NA	TRBJ2-7
TGTGCCAGCAGCTTACGACTAGCGGGAGGGAATGAGCGGTTCTTC	CASSLRLAGGNERFF	TRBV7-9	once	TRBD2	TRBJ2-1
TGTGCCAGCAGCGACCCGGGACAGGGCTACGAGCAGTACTTC	CASSDPGQGYEQYF	TRBV7-3	NA	TRBD1	TRBJ2-7
TGTGCCAGCAGTTACTCTTTCGGTGGTAGCGGGAGGGGGTGGGAGACCCAGTACTTC	CASSYSFGGSGRGWETQYF	TRBV6-6	few	TRBD2	TRBJ2-5
TGTGCCAGCAGCTATAGCGGGAGGGTCGGGCCCGAGCAGTACTTC	CASSYSGRVGPEQYF	TRBV7-2	many	TRBD2	TRBJ2-7
TGCAGCGTTGACCCCCGAGGGGGGACCTACAATGAGCAGTTCTTC	CSVDPRGGTYNEQFF	TRBV29-1	many	NA	TRBJ2-1
TGTGCCAGCAGCGGGCCGGGAGCCGGGGGGAATGAGCAGTTCTTC	CASSGPGAGGNEQFF	TRBV7-9	few	TRBD2	TRBJ2-1
TGTGCCAGCACCCCCCGGACCACCTACAATGAGCAGTTCTTC	CASTPRTTYNEQFF	TRBV12-3/TRBV12-4	many	NA	TRBJ2-1
TGTGCCAGCAGCGTACGTGGGTTAACTAGCGGGAGGGCCAATGAGCAGTTCTTC	CASSVRGLTSGRANEQFF	TRBV9	NA	TRBD2	TRBJ2-1
TGTGCCAGCAATTTATCAAATCGGGCGGGGGAGCTGTTTTTT	CASNLSNRAGELFF	TRBV28	few	NA	TRBJ2-2
TGTGCCAGCAGTCCGATGGGGGTCGACACTGAAGCTTTCTTT	CASSPMGVDTEAFF	TRBV6-1	NA	NA	TRBJ1-1
TGTGCCAGCAGCTTCGCTGAACTGCGGGGCACTGAAGCTTTCTTT	CASSFAELRGTEAFF	TRBV11-1	many	NA	TRBJ1-1
TGTGCCAGCAGGAACAGCTATAGCAATCAGCCCCAGCACTTT	CASRNSYSNQPQHF	TRBV6-2/TRBV6-3	NA	NA	TRBJ1-5
TGTGCCAGCAGCTTAGGGCCGGGGGGTAAGTTCTTC	CASSLGPGGKFF	TRBV11-2	NA	TRBD2	TRBJ2-1
TGTGCCAGCAGTGAAGCTGGGACCGTAAGCTCCTACGAGCAGTACTTC	CASSEAGTVSSYEQYF	TRBV6-1	NA	NA	TRBJ2-7
TGTGCCACCAGTGATTTAGGGGGACCCCTGGGATATGGCTACACCTTC	CATSDLGGPLGYGYTF	TRBV24-1	many	NA	TRBJ1-2
TGTGCCAGCAGTTCCACCGGACTAGCGGGCGGGAGCTCCTACAATGAGCAGTTCTTC	CASSSTGLAGGSSYNEQFF	TRBV28	few	TRBD2	TRBJ2-1
TGCAGCGTTGGAGGGAACCCCTACGAGCAGTACTTC	CSVGGNPYEQYF	TRBV29-1	few	NA	TRBJ2-7
TGCAGTGCTAGGGGAGGTTTACTAGCGGGAAACAATGAGCAGTTCTTC	CSARGGLLAGNNEQFF	TRBV20-1	few	TRBD2	TRBJ2-1
TGTGCCAGCTCGCTCCTTCCCGCCGGTACAGTGAACACTGAAGCTTTCTTT	CASSLLPAGTVNTEAFF	TRBV18	many	NA	TRBJ1-1
TGTGCCAGCCATTCGACCACCTCCTCCTACGAGCAGTACTTC	CASHSTTSSYEQYF	TRBV28	NA	NA	TRBJ2-7
TGTGCCAGCAGGCCGGGTCAGCCCGTAGAAGCTTTCTTT	CASRPGQPVEAFF	TRBV28	few	NA	TRBJ1-1
TGCGCCAGCAGCCATACAGGGGTTACCGGGGAGCTGTTTTTT	CASSHTGVTGELFF	TRBV4-3	few	TRBD1	TRBJ2-2
TGTGCCAGCCTGCTCGGGACTAGCGGAACCTACGAGCAGTACTTC	CASLLGTSGTYEQYF	TRBV6-1	NA	TRBD2	TRBJ2-7
TGTGCCAGCAGTTTCCAGTCGGGAGCCAAAAACATTCAGTACTTC	CASSFQSGAKNIQYF	TRBV28	many	NA	TRBJ2-4
TGTGCCAGCTCACCCAGGGAACTAGCGGGAAATGAGCAGTTCTTC	CASSPRELAGNEQFF	TRBV18	many	TRBD2	TRBJ2-1
TGTGCCAGCTCACCAGCGGCGGGGGGCACAGATACGCAGTATTTT	CASSPAAGGTDTQYF	TRBV18	many	TRBD2	TRBJ2-3
TGCAGTGCAGCGCGACTCTACAATAAGCAGTTCTTC	CSAARLYNKQFF	TRBV20-1	NA	NA	TRBJ2-1
TGTGCCAGCTCACCAGGGGCACCATACAATGAGCAGTTCTTC	CASSPGAPYNEQFF	TRBV18	many	NA	TRBJ2-1
TGTGCCAGCAGTGGCCTCACAGATACGCAGTATTTT	CASSGLTDTQYF	TRBV2	few	NA	TRBJ2-3